The present TCR beta chain was sequenced within a study of vaccination and CD4 T cells after COVID-19 (dated by TCRdb to 2022 to 2024). Some background on the complete study: Every convalescent patient had a positive nasal swab PCR test for SARS-CoV-2, with mild disease in nine patients and severe disease in one. The spike-specific CD4+ TCR repertoire was compared before and after mRNA vaccination in 10 COVID-19 convalescent patients and a few infection-naive healthy vaccine recipients. The convalescent cohort included six males and four females, with two Hispanic individuals, seven Caucasians, two Asians and one multiracial person. Post-COVID blood samples from convalescent patients were collected a median of 101 days after diagnosis, with a range of 35 to 161 days. The time from the second vaccine dose to post-vaccine blood sampling had a median of roughly 70 days and ranged from about 12 to 241 days. Control cultures received a CEFX viral epitope pool as the positive control, an HIV-1 Nef peptide pool as the negative control, or no peptide. Culture stimuli were overlapping spike peptide pools from SARS-CoV-2 and from the common cold coronaviruses HCoV-NL63, HCoV-OC43 and HCoV-229E. Participants received two doses of either the Pfizer-BioNTech BNT162b2 vaccine (n=8) or the Moderna mRNA-1273 vaccine (n=2). Overall study outcomes, separate from this receptor: Among convalescent patients, a median roughly 90% of the SARS-CoV-2-reactive clones seen after vaccination appeared only after vaccination, which suggests priming specific to the vaccine. The median count of SARS-CoV-2-reactive clonotypes went up from approximately 22 after infection to approximately 40 after vaccination, although the change was not significant. Of the vaccine-specific clones in convalescent patients, 304 of 307, or nearly all, reacted only to SARS-CoV-2 spike and did not cross-react with common cold coronaviruses. The study included relatively few convalescent patients and did not analyze early timepoints after natural infection.

The treatment or condition label on this specimen signifies: approximately 10-day PBMC culture with coronavirus spike peptide pools or control peptides (ViraFEST assay). The ViraFEST assay, used in the study, expanded antigen-specific T cells with peptide pools and then identified the expanded clonotypes through TCR sequencing. The convalescent patients' positive SARS-CoV-2 PCR tests were from March to December 2020, which was before the Alpha, Beta and Delta variants emerged in the United States. PBMCs were cultured at 1.5 million to 2.5 million per well in IMDM supplemented with approximately 5.4% human AB serum and about 9.6 IU/ml IL-2, with approximately 11 ug/ml peptide pools added. On days 3 and 7, half of the culture medium was replaced with fresh IL-2-containing medium. After nine to eleven days of culture, CD4+ T cells were isolated by negative selection with the EasySep CD4+ T cell isolation kit. Ficoll-Paque Plus gradient centrifugation was used to isolate PBMCs from whole blood, and the isolated PBMCs were then either used fresh or cryopreserved at -140C. Triplicate wells were generally used for each culture condition.

This clonotype was detected a few times. It lacks a known antigen. No base-level quality is on record; no much larger clone is a single base apart. Trimming accounts for 6 bases at V and 2 bases at J, while the number of junction bases matched to no gene is 7. The germline V gene (reference sequence) specifies DFQATT as CDR1 and SNEGSKA as CDR2. Counted from cysteine to phenylalanine, this CDR3 has 14 amino acids. CDR3 DNA is the only sequence kept; it has 42 bases, read in frame from the first base. The method behind the library was PCR. DNA from cultured CD4+ T cells underwent TCR sequencing with the Oncomine TCR Beta short-read assay at the Johns Hopkins FTIC core. The QIAamp micro DNA kit was used to extract genomic DNA from the cultured CD4+ T cells. Oncomine TCR Beta libraries from cultured CD4+ T cells were pooled with unique dual indexes and sequenced on an Illumina iSeq 100. For the original study's pipeline: Non-productive sequences were filtered out, and CDR3s that did not start with C, did not end with F or W, or were shorter than 7 amino acids were discarded. Antigen-specific clonotypes were identified using the MANAFEST web application through comparison of peptide-stimulated wells with reference and other culture wells. To be called positive, a clone needed an FDR below 0.05, an odds ratio above 5, and a productive frequency above 0.1% in at least two of three replicate wells. A clonotype counted as cross-reactive if it showed significant expansion both in the SARS-CoV-2 spike wells and in at least one common cold coronavirus spike condition. CDR3 homology was assessed with Levenshtein distances (stringdist) and unrooted phylogenetic trees (ape) in R version 3.6.1. TCRdb itself trimmed the public reads at Q25 with fastp, ran MiXCR and retained productive beta chains. Every distinct CDR3 protein forms one entry, paired with its most common genes and DNA. It is TCRdb's table, rather than the study itself, that gives the V and J calls and clone size. Here the sample has roughly 12,000 distinct CDR3 sequences; approximately 50% occur a single time. In total, the top ten clones hold 10% to 15% of the sample.

The clonotype was recovered from a human donor who had recovered from COVID-19. Recombination linked TRBV20-1 to TRBJ1-5; 7 junctional bases match TRBD1. The sequenced sample consisted of CD4+ T cells from blood, cultured in vitro. The CDR3 has the sequence CSAMDRSGNQPQHF. The DNA sequence follows: TGCAGTGCCATGGACAGGTCGGGCAATCAGCCCCAGCATTTT.